The entry below gives a single T cell receptor beta chain sequence along with its context. In the original workflow: Nucleated cell counts were estimated from reference gene primer amplification. Data came from immunoSEQ multiplex PCR; TCRdb stores just in-frame clones and leaves some out. V and J calls and clone size are those listed in that table; D and trimming were worked out from the DNA. The sample gives 250,000 to 300,000 clones, roughly 91% of which show up once; around 10% is in the top ten. This record belongs to a study of blood T cell repertoires in COVID-19. The wider study: T cells, B-cell-depleted T cells, or PBMCs supplied cDNA or gDNA.

CDR1 and CDR2 from the germline V gene are MNHEY and SVGAGI. This CDR3 comprises 15 residues. Trimming at V came to 6 bases and at J to 3 bases, leaving 6 bases not matched to a gene. The clonotype comes from a woman in her 30s with COVID-19, enrolled during active disease. The chain uses TRBV6-5 and TRBJ2-1, with 9 bases lining up with TRBD1. The sequenced sample was peripheral blood. CDR3 region: CASRKDRGDYNEQFF. The CDR3 bases are TGTGCCAGCAGAAAGGACAGGGGCGACTACAATGAGCAGTTCTTC.